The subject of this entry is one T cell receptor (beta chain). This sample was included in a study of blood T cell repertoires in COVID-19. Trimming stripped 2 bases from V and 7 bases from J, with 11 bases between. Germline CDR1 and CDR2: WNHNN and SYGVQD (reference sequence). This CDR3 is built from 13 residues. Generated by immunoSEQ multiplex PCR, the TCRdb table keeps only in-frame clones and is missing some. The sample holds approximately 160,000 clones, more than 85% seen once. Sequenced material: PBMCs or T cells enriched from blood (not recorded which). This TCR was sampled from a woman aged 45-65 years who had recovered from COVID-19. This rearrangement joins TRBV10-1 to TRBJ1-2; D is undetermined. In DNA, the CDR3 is TGCGCCAGCAGTGAGAACCCAGTTGGTGGCTACACCTTC. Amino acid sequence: CASSENPVGGYTF.